This TCR beta chain was found in a study of T cell responses to AZD1222 COVID-19 vaccine. At the level of the study: Second doses at about 4 or about 12 weeks were pooled. Study observations and caveats: CD4 TCRs linked to vaccination spanned spike, dominating at 160-218 and 743-854. The donor group comprised mostly white British people and more females; the analysis possibly underestimated clonal diversity. Among AZD1222 vaccinees, only 5 to 7 were seropositive at baseline.

Generated by immunoSEQ multiplex PCR, the TCRdb table keeps only in-frame clones and is missing some. The sample includes 150,000 or so clones, 91% seen only once; the top ten take approximately 4.8%. Germline loops: CDR1 LGHDT, CDR2 YNNKEL (reference sequence). The length of the CDR3 is 16 residues. Deletions cut 6 bases from V and 1 base from J, with 18 bases between. As for this clone: Its matching antigen is unknown.

This chain connects TRBV3-1 (or the pseudogene TRBV3-2) to TRBJ1-1; possible D gene TRBD1, 6 bases. This specimen was peripheral blood, taken on day 0 of AZD1222 vaccination. The receptor's source is an adult in good health. The CDR3 protein is CASSRNYPGQNTEAFF. As DNA, the CDR3 is TGTGCCAGCAGTCGAAATTATCCGGGACAGAACACTGAAGCTTTCTTT.